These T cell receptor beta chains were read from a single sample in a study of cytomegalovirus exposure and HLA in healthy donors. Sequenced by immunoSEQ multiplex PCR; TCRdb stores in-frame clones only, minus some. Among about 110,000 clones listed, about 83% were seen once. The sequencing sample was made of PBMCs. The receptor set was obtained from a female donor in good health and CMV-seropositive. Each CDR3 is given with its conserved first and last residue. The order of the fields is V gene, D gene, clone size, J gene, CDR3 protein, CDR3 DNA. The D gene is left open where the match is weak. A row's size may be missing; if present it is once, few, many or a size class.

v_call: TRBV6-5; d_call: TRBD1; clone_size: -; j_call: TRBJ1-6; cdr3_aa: CASRMGQYNSPLHF; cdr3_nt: TGTGCCAGCAGAATGGGACAGTATAATTCACCCCTCCACTTT
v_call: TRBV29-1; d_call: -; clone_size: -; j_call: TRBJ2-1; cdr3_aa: CSEADTYNEQFF; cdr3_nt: TGCAGCGAGGCGGATACCTACAATGAGCAGTTCTTC
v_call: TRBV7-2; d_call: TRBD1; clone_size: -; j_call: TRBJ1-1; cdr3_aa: CASSLTGGRNTEAFF; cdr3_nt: TGTGCCAGCAGCTTGACAGGGGGCCGGAACACTGAAGCTTTCTTT
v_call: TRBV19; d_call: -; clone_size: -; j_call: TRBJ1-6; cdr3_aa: CASSMTVGDSPLHF; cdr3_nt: TGTGCCAGTAGCATGACAGTAGGGGATTCACCCCTCCACTTT
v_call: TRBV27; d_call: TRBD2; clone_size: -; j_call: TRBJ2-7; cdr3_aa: CASSLMAGTSGHKVEQYF; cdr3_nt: TGTGCCAGCAGTTTAATGGCCGGGACTAGCGGGCATAAGGTCGAGCAGTACTTC
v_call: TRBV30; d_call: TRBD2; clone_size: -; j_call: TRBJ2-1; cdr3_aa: CAWSAGTSFNEQFF; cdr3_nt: TGTGCCTGGAGTGCCGGGACTAGTTTCAATGAGCAGTTCTTC
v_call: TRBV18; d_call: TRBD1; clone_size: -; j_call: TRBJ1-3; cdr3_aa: CASSPLSPGTGSTAGNTIYF; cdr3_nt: TGTGCCAGCTCACCCCTGTCCCCCGGGACAGGAAGTACTGCTGGAAACACCATATATTTT
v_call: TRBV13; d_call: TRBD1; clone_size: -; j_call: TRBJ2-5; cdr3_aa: CASSLTGVETQYF; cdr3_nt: TGTGCCAGCAGCCTGACAGGGGTAGAGACCCAGTACTTC
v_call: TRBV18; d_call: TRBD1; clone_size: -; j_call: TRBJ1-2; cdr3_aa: CASSPDRVYGYTF; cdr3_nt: TGTGCCAGCTCACCCGACAGGGTCTATGGCTACACCTTC
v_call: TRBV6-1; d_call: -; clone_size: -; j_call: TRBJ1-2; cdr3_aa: CATRPGTNYGYTF; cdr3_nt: TGTGCCACCCGACCGGGAACTAACTATGGCTACACCTTC
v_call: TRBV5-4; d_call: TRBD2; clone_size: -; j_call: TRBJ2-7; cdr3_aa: CASSPGTNYEQYF; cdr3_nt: TGTGCCAGCAGCCCCGGGACTAACTACGAGCAGTACTTC
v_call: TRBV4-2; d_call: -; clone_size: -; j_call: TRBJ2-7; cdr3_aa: CASSQGQFTYEQYF; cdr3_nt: TGTGCCAGCAGCCAAGGACAGTTCACCTACGAGCAGTACTTC
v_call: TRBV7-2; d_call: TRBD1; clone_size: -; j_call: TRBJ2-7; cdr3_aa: CASSLGDRGHEQYF; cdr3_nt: TGTGCCAGCAGCTTGGGGGACAGGGGCCACGAGCAGTACTTC
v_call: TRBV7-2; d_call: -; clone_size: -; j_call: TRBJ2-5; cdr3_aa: CASSLPQETQYF; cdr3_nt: TGTGCCAGCAGCTTACCTCAAGAGACCCAGTACTTC
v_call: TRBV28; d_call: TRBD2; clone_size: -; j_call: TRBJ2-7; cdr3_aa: CASSFFAGTSGYFQYF; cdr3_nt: TGTGCCAGCAGTTTTTTCGCCGGGACTAGCGGGTACTTCCAGTACTTC
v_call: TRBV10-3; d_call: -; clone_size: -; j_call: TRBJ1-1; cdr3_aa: CAISEGGGANTEAFF; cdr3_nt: TGTGCCATCAGTGAGGGGGGGGGCGCGAACACTGAAGCTTTCTTT
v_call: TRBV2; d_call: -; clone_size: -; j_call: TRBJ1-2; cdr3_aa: CASSQRTAYGYTF; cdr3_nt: TGTGCCAGCAGTCAGCGGACAGCTTATGGCTACACCTTC
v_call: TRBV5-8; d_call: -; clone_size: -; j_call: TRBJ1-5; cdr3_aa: CASSPGDYSNQPQHF; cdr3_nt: TGTGCCAGCAGCCCGGGTGATTATAGCAATCAGCCCCAGCATTTT
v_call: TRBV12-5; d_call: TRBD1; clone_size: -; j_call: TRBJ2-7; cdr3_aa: CASGLGTGGTYEQYF; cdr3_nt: TGTGCTAGTGGTTTGGGGACAGGGGGCACCTACGAGCAGTACTTC
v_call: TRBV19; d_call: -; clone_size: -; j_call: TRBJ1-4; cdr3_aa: CASNARNEKLFF; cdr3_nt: TGTGCCAGTAATGCACGGAATGAAAAACTGTTTTTT
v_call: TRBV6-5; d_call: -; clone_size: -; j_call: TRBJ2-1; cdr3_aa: CASSTRGRQFF; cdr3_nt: TGTGCCAGCAGTACCAGGGGAAGGCAGTTCTTC
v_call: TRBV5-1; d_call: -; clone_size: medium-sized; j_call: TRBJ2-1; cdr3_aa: CASSVGFAGSSYNEQFF; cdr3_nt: TGCGCCAGCAGCGTCGGATTTGCGGGGAGCTCCTACAATGAGCAGTTCTTC
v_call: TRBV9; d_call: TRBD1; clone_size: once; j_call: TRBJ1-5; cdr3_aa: CASSEGTGRTQPQHF; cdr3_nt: TGTGCCAGCAGCGAGGGGACAGGGCGGACGCAGCCCCAGCATTTT
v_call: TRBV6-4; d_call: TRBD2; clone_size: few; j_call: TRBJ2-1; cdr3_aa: CASSDSSGSSYNEQFF; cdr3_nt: TGTGCCAGCAGTGACTCTAGCGGGAGCTCCTACAATGAGCAGTTCTTC
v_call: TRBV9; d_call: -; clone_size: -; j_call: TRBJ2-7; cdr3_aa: CASCGPRYF; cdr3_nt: TGTGCCAGCTGTGGGCCCCGGTACTTC
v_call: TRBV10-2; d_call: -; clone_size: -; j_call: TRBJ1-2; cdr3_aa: CASRDPNYGYTF; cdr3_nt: TGCGCCAGCCGCGATCCTAACTATGGCTACACCTTC
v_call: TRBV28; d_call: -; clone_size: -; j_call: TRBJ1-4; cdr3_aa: CASRSGQFNEKLFF; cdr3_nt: TGTGCCAGCAGAAGCGGACAGTTTAATGAAAAACTGTTTTTT
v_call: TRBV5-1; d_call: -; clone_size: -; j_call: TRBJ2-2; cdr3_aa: CASSLGQNTGELFF; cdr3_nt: TGCGCCAGCAGCTTGGGACAAAACACCGGGGAGCTGTTTTTT
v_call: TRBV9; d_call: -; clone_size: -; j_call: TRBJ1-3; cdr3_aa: CASSIQGGSGNTIYF; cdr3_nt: TGTGCCAGCAGCATACAAGGGGGCTCTGGAAACACCATATATTTT
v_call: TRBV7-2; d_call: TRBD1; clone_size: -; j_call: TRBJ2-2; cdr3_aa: CASSLRGRDTGELFF; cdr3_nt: TGTGCCAGCAGCTTGAGGGGGCGCGACACCGGGGAGCTGTTTTTT
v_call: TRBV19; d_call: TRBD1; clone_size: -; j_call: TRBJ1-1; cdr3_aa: CASSTTGDTEAFF; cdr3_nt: TGTGCCAGTAGTACGACAGGGGACACTGAAGCTTTCTTT
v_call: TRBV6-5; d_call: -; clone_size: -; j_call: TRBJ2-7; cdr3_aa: CASSYSLAAVSYEQYF; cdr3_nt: TGTGCCAGCAGTTACTCGTTAGCGGCAGTTTCCTACGAGCAGTACTTC
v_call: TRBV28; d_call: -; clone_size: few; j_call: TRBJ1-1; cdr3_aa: CASSLREVNTEAFF; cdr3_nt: TGTGCCAGCAGTTTAAGGGAGGTAAACACTGAAGCTTTCTTT
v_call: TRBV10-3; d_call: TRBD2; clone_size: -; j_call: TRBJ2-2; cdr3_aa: CAAGLAGVDTGELFF; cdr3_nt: TGTGCCGCAGGACTAGCGGGAGTCGACACCGGGGAGCTGTTTTTT
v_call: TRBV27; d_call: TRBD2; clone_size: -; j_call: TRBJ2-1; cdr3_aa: CASHLAGGSREQFF; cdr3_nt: TGTGCCAGCCATTTAGCGGGAGGAAGCCGGGAGCAGTTCTTC
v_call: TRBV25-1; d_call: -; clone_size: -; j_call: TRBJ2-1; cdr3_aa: CASSGKTAYNEQFF; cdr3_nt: TGTGCCAGCAGTGGTAAGACTGCATACAATGAGCAGTTCTTC
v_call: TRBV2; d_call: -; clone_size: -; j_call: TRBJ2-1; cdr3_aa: CASSEMPNRGYNEQFF; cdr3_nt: TGTGCCAGCAGTGAAATGCCTAACCGGGGCTACAATGAGCAGTTCTTC
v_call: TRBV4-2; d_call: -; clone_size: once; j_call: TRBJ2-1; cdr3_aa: CASRETNSGNEQFF; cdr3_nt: TGTGCCAGCAGAGAGACAAATTCGGGGAATGAGCAGTTCTTC
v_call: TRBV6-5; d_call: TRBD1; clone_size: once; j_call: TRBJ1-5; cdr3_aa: CASSYGRGGNQPQHF; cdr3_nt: TGTGCCAGCAGTTACGGCAGGGGGGGCAATCAGCCCCAGCATTTT
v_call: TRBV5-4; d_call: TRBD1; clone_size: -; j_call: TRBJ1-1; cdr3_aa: CASSLDTGGVGTEAFF; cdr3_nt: TGTGCCAGCAGCTTGGATACAGGGGGCGTGGGCACTGAAGCTTTCTTT
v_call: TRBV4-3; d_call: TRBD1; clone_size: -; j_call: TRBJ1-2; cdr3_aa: CASSQEDRFYGYTF; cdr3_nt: TGCGCCAGCAGCCAAGAGGACAGGTTCTATGGCTACACCTTC
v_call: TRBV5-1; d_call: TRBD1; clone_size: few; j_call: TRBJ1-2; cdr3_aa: CASSLETGEYYTF; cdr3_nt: TGCGCCAGCAGCTTGGAGACAGGGGAATACTACACCTTC
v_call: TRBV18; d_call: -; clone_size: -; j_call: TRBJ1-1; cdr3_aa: CASSPIGGVTEAFF; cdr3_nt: TGTGCCAGCTCACCGATAGGGGGGGTCACTGAAGCTTTCTTT
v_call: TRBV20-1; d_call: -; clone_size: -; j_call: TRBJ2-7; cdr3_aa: CSGQALYEQYF; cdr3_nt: TGCAGTGGCCAGGCACTCTACGAGCAGTACTTC
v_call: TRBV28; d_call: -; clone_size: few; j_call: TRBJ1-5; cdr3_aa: CASIPAGYNQPQHF; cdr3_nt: TGTGCCAGCATCCCTGCGGGGTACAATCAGCCCCAGCATTTT
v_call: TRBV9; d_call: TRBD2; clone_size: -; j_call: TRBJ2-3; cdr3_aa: CASSVGGTSGSTQYF; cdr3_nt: TGTGCCAGCAGCGTAGGGGGGACTAGCGGGAGCACGCAGTATTTT
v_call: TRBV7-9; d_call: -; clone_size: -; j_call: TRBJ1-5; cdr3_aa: CASSPGAYSNQPQHF; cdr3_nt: TGTGCCAGCAGCCCCGGAGCTTATAGCAATCAGCCCCAGCATTTT
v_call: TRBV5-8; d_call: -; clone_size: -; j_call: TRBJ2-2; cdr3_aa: CASSLKPGWTGELFF; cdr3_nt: TGTGCCAGCAGCTTGAAGCCAGGGTGGACCGGGGAGCTGTTTTTT
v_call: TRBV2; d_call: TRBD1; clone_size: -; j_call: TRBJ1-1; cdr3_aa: CAGQGWRANTEAFF; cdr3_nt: TGTGCCGGACAGGGTTGGCGGGCGAACACTGAAGCTTTCTTT
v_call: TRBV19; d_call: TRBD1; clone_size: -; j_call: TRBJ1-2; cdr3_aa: CASRKDRVVRYTF; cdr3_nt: TGTGCCAGTAGGAAGGACAGGGTCGTGCGCTACACCTTC
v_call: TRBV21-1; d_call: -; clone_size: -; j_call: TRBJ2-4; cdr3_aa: CASSRTERAKNIQYF; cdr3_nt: TGTGCCAGCAGCCGGACAGAAAGGGCCAAAAACATTCAGTACTTC
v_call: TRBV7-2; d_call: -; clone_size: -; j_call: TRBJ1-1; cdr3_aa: CASSLSGNTEAFF; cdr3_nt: TGTGCCAGCAGCTTATCAGGGAACACTGAAGCTTTCTTT
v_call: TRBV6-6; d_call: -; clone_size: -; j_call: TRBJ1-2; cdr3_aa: CASSYSTPTNYGYTF; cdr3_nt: TGTGCCAGCAGTTACTCGACACCTACTAACTATGGCTACACCTTC
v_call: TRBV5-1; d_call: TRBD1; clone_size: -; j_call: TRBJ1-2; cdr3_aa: CASSEGQGVGYTF; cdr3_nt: TGCGCCAGCAGCGAGGGACAGGGGGTGGGCTACACCTTC
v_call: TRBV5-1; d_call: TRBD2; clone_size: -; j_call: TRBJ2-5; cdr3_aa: CASSHAGDLETQYF; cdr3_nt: TGCGCCAGCAGCCACGCGGGGGACCTGGAGACCCAGTACTTC
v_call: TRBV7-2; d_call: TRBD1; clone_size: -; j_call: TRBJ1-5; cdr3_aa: CASSLGLTTGGNQPQHF; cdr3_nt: TGTGCCAGCAGCTTAGGTTTGACGACAGGGGGCAATCAGCCCCAGCATTTT
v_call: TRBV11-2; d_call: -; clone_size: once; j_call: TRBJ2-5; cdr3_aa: CASSLGDRLQETQYF; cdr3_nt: TGTGCCAGCAGCTTAGGAGACAGGCTCCAAGAGACCCAGTACTTC
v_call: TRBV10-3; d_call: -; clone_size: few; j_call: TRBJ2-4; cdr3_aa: CAISEGAIAKNIQYF; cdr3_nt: TGTGCCATCAGTGAAGGGGCAATAGCCAAAAACATTCAGTACTTC
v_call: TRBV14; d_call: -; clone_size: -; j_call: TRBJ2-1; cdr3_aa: CASSQDPRYEQFF; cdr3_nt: TGTGCCAGCAGCCAAGATCCCCGTTATGAGCAGTTCTTC